The sequence of this TCR beta chain was determined in a study of blood T cell repertoires in COVID-19. Residents of 24 US areas, aged about 18 to 89 years, made up the participants. Participant reports of clinical history set cohort assignment. Recovered status in Cohort 3 required two negative PCRs, clearance, or symptom resolution. This table comes from immunoSEQ multiplex PCR, and its TCRdb copy is limited to in-frame clones, with some not included. The sample includes under 300,000 clones, 75% to 90% of them seen just once. Germline V gene sequence: CDR1 SGHVS, CDR2 FQNEAQ. This CDR3 spans 14 amino acids. The V gene lost 5 bases and the J gene lost 5 bases, with 13 bases spanning the gap.

The sequence derives from a woman between 18 and 30 years old who had recovered from COVID-19. The chain joins TRBV7-8 to TRBJ1-5; D gene unclear. Sequences were obtained from PBMCs or T cells enriched from blood (not recorded which). CDR3 sequence reads: CASSPTGSDQPQHF. DNA of the CDR3: TGTGCCAGCAGCCCTACGGGGAGTGATCAGCCCCAGCATTTT.